The T cell receptor beta chain under discussion was sequenced for a study of breast tumors, draining lymph nodes, adjacent tissues. Breast cancer patients provided tissue from their axillary draining lymph nodes. This clonotype was observed a handful of times. The CDR3 sequence is 16 residues long. Trimming removed 5 bases at V and 6 bases at J, with 20 bases between. TCRdb passed the multiplex PCR reads through MiXCR, listing each CDR3 protein once. Altogether 200,000 to 300,000 distinct CDR3 sequences are present, around 30% being singletons, with the ten largest covering 0.85% to 1.3%. The sample consisted of axillary lymph node tissue. The TCR sequence derives from a female donor with breast cancer. Some clones in this sample may be carry-over from other donors' samples. The chain couples TRBV12-3 or TRBV12-4 to TRBJ2-1, with D perhaps matching TRBD2 (6 bases). CDR3 nucleotides: TGTGCCAGCAGTCCCGCCCGGTGGGGGGTATCCAATGAGCAGTTCTTC. Translation: CASSPARWGVSNEQFF.